The present T cell receptor beta chain was sequenced within a study of blood T cell repertoires in COVID-19. For the study at large: Some COVID-19 samples were acute and others convalescent; all came from the United States, Italy and Spain. T cells, B-cell-depleted T cells, or PBMCs supplied cDNA or gDNA.

The assay was immunoSEQ multiplex PCR, and TCRdb's table has in-frame clones only and misses some. Of fewer than 150,000 clones in the sample, approximately 78% were seen once. V dropped 7 bases and J dropped 0 bases, with 11 bases sitting between them. The CDR3 is 14 residues long. The germline V gene encodes CDR1 SGHRS and CDR2 YFSETQ. The origin of this receptor is a woman older than 75 with acute or convalescent COVID-19. Sequencing was done on a sample of peripheral blood. The chain has TRBV5-1 and TRBJ2-1; D call uncertain. The CDR3 here is CASGAGSSYNEQFF. CDR3 DNA sequence: TGCGCCAGCGGCGCAGGAAGCTCCTACAATGAGCAGTTCTTC.